These 2 T cell receptor beta chains came from one sample sequenced in a study of identical twins. TCRdb redid the calling of the 5' RACE reads with MiXCR, one entry per CDR3 protein. The data contain nearly 250,000 distinct CDR3 sequences, about 7.3% of them singletons. The same data also contributed to another study, on yellow fever vaccine responses in identical twins.

Sequencing used memory (CD45RO+) T cells sorted from blood. The origin of the receptors is a woman aged 18-29 years in good health.

V usage is TRBV2 and J usage is TRBJ2-3; perhaps D is TRBD1 or TRBD2 (5 bases each). Trimming removed 6 bases at V and 6 bases at J, with 19 bases between. There are 15 residues in the CDR3. CDR1 is SNHLY and CDR2 is FYNNEI in the germline V gene. The DNA for the CDR3 is TGTGCCAGCAGCGTCGGGGCGGGCCCGGGGGATACGCAGTATTTT. The encoded protein is CASSVGAGPGDTQYF.

The chain combines TRBV6-2 or TRBV6-3 with TRBJ2-7, with D possibly called TRBD1 or TRBD2 (5 bases each). CDR1 is MNHEY and CDR2 is SVGEGT in the germline V gene. V lost 2 bases and J lost 4, with 18 bases in between. The length of the CDR3 is 16 residues. CDR3 region: CASSYGRDRDYYEQYV. Here the CDR3 DNA reads TGTGCCAGCAGTTACGGTAGGGACCGAGACTATTACGAGCAGTACGTC.